The present TCR beta chain was sequenced within a study of CD8 T cells in Susac syndrome. After extraction with the RNeasy kit, about 0.45 to 1 ug of the RNA was reverse transcribed using random hexamers. The amplification used immunoSEQ multiplex PCR on TCR beta CDR3; it spanned 54 Vbeta and 13 Jbeta. TCRdb re-analysed the immunoSEQ multiplex PCR reads in MiXCR, keeping a single row per CDR3 protein. The data contain some 68,000 distinct CDR3 sequences, around 93% of them singletons. The CDR3 covers 11 residues. The germline gives CDR1 LGHDT, CDR2 YNNKEL (reference sequence). As to this clonotype: At one end, the junction sequence differs from germline, possibly due to a read error.

Sequences were obtained from CD4+ T cells from PBMCs. The source is a human donor with Susac syndrome. V usage is TRBV3-1 and J usage is TRBJ1-2, with TRBD1 matching over 9 bases. The DNA for the CDR3 is TGTGCCAGCAGCGAGGGACAGGGAGCGCACTTC. Residues: CASSEGQGAHF.